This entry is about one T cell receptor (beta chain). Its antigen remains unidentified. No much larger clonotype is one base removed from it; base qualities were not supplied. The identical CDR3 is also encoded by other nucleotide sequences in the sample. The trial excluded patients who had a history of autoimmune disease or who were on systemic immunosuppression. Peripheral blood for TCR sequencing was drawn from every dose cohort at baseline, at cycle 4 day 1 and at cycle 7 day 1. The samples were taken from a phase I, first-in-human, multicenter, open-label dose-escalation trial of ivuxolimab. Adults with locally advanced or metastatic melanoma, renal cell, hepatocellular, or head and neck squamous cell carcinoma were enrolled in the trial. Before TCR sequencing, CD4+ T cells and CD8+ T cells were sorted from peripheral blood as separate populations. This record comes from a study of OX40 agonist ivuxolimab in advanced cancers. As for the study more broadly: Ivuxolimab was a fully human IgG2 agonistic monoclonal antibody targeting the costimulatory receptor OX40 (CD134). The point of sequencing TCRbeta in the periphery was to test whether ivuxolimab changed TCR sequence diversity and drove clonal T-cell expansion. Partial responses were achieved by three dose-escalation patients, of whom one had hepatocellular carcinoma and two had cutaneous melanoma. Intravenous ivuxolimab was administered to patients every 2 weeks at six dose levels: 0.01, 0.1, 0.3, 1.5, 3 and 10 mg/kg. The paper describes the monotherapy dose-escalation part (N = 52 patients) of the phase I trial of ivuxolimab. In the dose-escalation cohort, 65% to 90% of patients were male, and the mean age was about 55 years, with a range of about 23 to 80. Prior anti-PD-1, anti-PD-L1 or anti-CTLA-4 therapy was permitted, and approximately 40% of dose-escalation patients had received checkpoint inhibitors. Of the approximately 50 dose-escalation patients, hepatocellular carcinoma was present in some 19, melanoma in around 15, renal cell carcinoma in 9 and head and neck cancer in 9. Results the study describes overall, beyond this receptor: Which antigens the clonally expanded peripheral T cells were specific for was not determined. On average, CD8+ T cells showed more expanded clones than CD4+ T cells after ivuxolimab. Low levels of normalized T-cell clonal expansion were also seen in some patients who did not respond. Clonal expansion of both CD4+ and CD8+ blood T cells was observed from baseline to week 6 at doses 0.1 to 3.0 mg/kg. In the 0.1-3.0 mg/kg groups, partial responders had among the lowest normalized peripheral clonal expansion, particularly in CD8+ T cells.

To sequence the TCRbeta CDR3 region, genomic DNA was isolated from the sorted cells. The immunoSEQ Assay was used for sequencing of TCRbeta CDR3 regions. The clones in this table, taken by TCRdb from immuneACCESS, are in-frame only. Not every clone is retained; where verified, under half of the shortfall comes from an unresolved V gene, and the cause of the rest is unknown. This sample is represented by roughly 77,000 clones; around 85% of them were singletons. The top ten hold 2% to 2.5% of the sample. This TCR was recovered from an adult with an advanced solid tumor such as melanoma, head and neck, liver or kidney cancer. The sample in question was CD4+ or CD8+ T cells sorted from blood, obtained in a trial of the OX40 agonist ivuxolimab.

The CDR3 in this case is CASSSGEAGANVLTF. The sequenced DNA: TGTGCCAGCAGTTCTGGGGAAGCTGGGGCCAACGTCCTGACTTTC. The receptor chain draws on TRBV6-5 and TRBJ2-6, with the D segment identity uncertain. Based on the germline V gene, the CDR1 and CDR2 sequences are MNHEY and SVGAGI. V is reduced by 4 bases and J by 2 bases, leaving a spacing of 9 bases between them. Taken from cysteine to phenylalanine, the CDR3 has 15 residues. The retained sequence is limited to the CDR3, 45 bases, with the frame set at the first base.